These T cell receptor beta chains were read from a single sample in a study of shared clonotypes between healthy human individuals. The table came from immunoSEQ multiplex PCR; TCRdb's copy has only in-frame clones and leaves some out. This table holds around 1.1 million clones, about 72% found once. Material: memory CD4+ T cells from PBMCs. The receptors here all came from a man aged 18 to 29 in good health. Some clones in this sample may be carry-over from other donors' samples. Each CDR3 is given without its conserved first and last residue.

TRBV5-1	TRBJ2-7	ASSRGQNYEQY
TRBV10-3	TRBJ2-2	AISTTLSSLAGVSGELF
TRBV11-2	TRBJ2-7	ASSPDYDSYEQY
TRBV5-1	TRBJ1-5	ASSLEGAANQPQH
TRBV5-1	TRBJ2-3	ASSLAAADTQY
TRBV27	TRBJ2-5	ASSLSSGASGGDQETQY
TRBV4-3	TRBJ2-3	ASSQLAGTSTDTQY
TRBV2	TRBJ2-5	ASSGQAALETQY
TRBV7-9	TRBJ2-1	ASTLSPNNEQF
TRBV21-1	TRBJ2-4	ASTPKFLAGGFRAKNIQY
TRBV2	TRBJ1-5	ASSASPTVSNQPQH
TRBV18	TRBJ2-3	ASSPPRGREALTDTQY